This T cell receptor beta chain originates from a study of CXCR3-negative and CXCR3-positive naive CD8 T cells. The CDR3 loop spans 16 amino acids. The germline V gene encodes CDR1 SGHAT and CDR2 FQNNGV. Identification of naive CD8+ T cells rested on CD45RO-CCR7+CD27+CD95- status. Findings and caveats of the study: Similarly elevated diversity marked both naive subsets, with memory CD8+ cells showing far lower diversity.

Notes on this clonotype: Its specificity is not known.

The authors prepared UMI-labeled TRB cDNA libraries by 5' RACE. From its re-call of the 5' RACE reads, TCRdb lists each CDR3 protein once, without DNA. The table for this sample gives about 130,000 distinct CDR3 sequences. This clonotype was sampled from a human donor in good health. Some clones in this sample may be carry-over from other donors' samples. The specimen was naive CXCR3- CD8+ T cells from blood. Subset defined: CD45RO-CCR7+CD27+CD95- naive CD8+ T cells lacking CXCR3 (TNR3-). This chain connects TRBV11-2 to TRBJ1-1; the D call from TCRdb, TRBD1, cannot be confirmed without DNA. The CDR3: CASSLGGKGMNTEAFF.